Listed below are T cell receptor beta chains from one sample, sequenced in a study of blood T cells in healthy people across ages. TCRdb redid the calling of the 5' RACE reads with MiXCR, one entry per CDR3 protein. The repertoire holds about 700,000 distinct CDR3 sequences, with 32% as singletons. The specimen sequenced was blood. The receptors were gathered from an elderly woman in good health. Both conserved end residues are part of each CDR3. Fields, in order: D gene, clone size, V gene, CDR3 length, J gene, CDR3 protein, CDR3 DNA. The D gene is left open where the match is weak. Not all rows give a size; the values are once, few, many and, for expanded clones, a class.

NA	many	TRBV11-2	14	TRBJ1-2	CASSRFTVAYGYTF	TGTGCCAGCAGCCGGTTCACAGTCGCTTATGGCTACACCTTC
TRBD2	NA	TRBV20-1	15	TRBJ2-2	CSAYQGGRNTGELFF	TGCAGTGCCTATCAGGGAGGGCGGAACACCGGGGAGCTGTTTTTT
TRBD1	few	TRBV20-1	13	TRBJ1-1	CSASGRGRTAAFF	TGCAGTGCTAGTGGCAGGGGGCGCACGGCAGCTTTCTTT
TRBD1	NA	TRBV5-6	18	TRBJ2-6	CASSLGTGGSSGANVLTF	TGTGCCAGCAGCTTGGGGACAGGGGGAAGCTCTGGGGCCAACGTCCTGACTTTC
NA	many	TRBV9	13	TRBJ1-2	CASSARGYYGYTF	TGTGCCAGCAGCGCCAGGGGCTACTATGGCTACACCTTC
TRBD1	many	TRBV29-1	13	TRBJ2-7	CSVSQGAAGEQYF	TGCAGCGTCTCACAGGGGGCGGCCGGCGAGCAGTACTTC
NA	many	TRBV27	13	TRBJ1-1	CASSPRGIPEAFF	TGTGCCAGCAGTCCTCGGGGGATACCTGAAGCTTTCTTT
NA	few	TRBV19	15	TRBJ1-4	CASSITGDTNEKLFF	TGTGCCAGTAGTATTACGGGGGACACTAATGAAAAACTGTTTTTT
TRBD1	many	TRBV29-1	14	TRBJ2-1	CSVRGGFSYNEQFF	TGCAGCGTTCGAGGGGGCTTCTCCTACAATGAGCAGTTCTTC
TRBD1	many	TRBV6-2/TRBV6-3	13	TRBJ2-3	CATGGVFTDTQYF	TGTGCCACAGGGGGCGTATTCACAGATACGCAGTATTTT
NA	many	TRBV2	15	TRBJ2-7	CASSEAAGPTYEQYF	TGTGCCAGCAGTGAAGCGGCAGGTCCCACCTACGAGCAGTACTTC
NA	NA	TRBV28	14	TRBJ2-7	CASRPWAPTYEQYF	TGTGCCAGCAGGCCCTGGGCTCCTACCTACGAGCAGTACTTC
NA	many	TRBV30	11	TRBJ2-7	CAWSVVSEQYF	TGTGCCTGGAGTGTGGTGAGCGAGCAGTACTTC
NA	many	TRBV12-3/TRBV12-4	13	TRBJ1-4	CASKSPVNEKLFF	TGTGCCAGCAAATCCCCAGTGAATGAAAAACTGTTTTTT
NA	NA	TRBV27	15	TRBJ1-6	CASSSWDKSGSPLHF	TGTGCCAGCAGTTCCTGGGACAAATCTGGTTCACCCCTCCACTTT
NA	NA	TRBV21-1	16	TRBJ1-4	CASSPIKEGIGEKLFF	TGTGCCAGCAGCCCCATAAAGGAGGGTATAGGGGAAAAACTGTTTTTT
NA	many	TRBV4-3	16	TRBJ1-6	CASSQSNRGGDSPLHF	TGCGCCAGCAGCCAATCCAATCGGGGAGGGGATTCACCCCTCCACTTT
NA	many	TRBV7-2	15	TRBJ2-4	CASSLEGVLRNIQYF	TGTGCCAGCAGCTTAGAGGGGGTACTCAGAAACATTCAGTACTTC
NA	many	TRBV5-1	14	TRBJ1-2	CASSSGPFDYGYTF	TGCGCCAGCAGTTCGGGGCCTTTTGACTATGGCTACACCTTC
NA	many	TRBV24-1	15	TRBJ2-5	CATSDPSRMQETQYF	TGTGCCACCAGTGACCCGAGCAGGATGCAAGAGACCCAGTACTTC
NA	once	TRBV5-1	16	TRBJ2-2	CASSLGTARKTGELFF	TGCGCCAGCAGCTTGGGGACAGCAAGAAAGACCGGGGAGCTGTTTTTT
NA	NA	TRBV7-2	17	TRBJ1-5	CASSNPPGRGNNQPQHF	TGTGCCAGCAGCAACCCACCGGGACGGGGTAACAATCAGCCCCAGCATTTT
NA	NA	TRBV12-3/TRBV12-4	12	TRBJ2-3	CTSSNGRDAQYF	TGTACCAGCAGCAATGGACGGGATGCGCAGTATTTT
NA	few	TRBV6-2/TRBV6-3	16	TRBJ1-1	CASSRELTTRNTEAFF	TGTGCCAGCAGCCGGGAGCTGACTACCAGGAACACTGAAGCTTTCTTT
NA	many	TRBV6-6	14	TRBJ1-2	CASSDAGRDYGYTF	TGTGCCAGCAGTGACGCAGGACGGGACTATGGCTACACCTTC
NA	NA	TRBV29-1	11	TRBJ2-4	CSVYEKNIQYF	TGCAGCGTTTACGAGAAAAACATTCAGTACTTC
NA	few	TRBV6-4	15	TRBJ1-5	CASNGQTSFNQPQHF	TGTGCCAGCAATGGACAGACCTCCTTCAATCAGCCCCAGCATTTT
NA	NA	TRBV7-2	17	TRBJ1-3	CASSLSQGRFSGNTIYF	TGTGCCAGCAGCTTATCCCAAGGCAGGTTCTCTGGAAACACCATATATTTT
NA	NA	TRBV12-3/TRBV12-4	15	TRBJ1-1	CASSLVGIRNTEAFF	TGTGCCAGCAGTTTGGTCGGGATAAGGAACACTGAAGCTTTCTTT